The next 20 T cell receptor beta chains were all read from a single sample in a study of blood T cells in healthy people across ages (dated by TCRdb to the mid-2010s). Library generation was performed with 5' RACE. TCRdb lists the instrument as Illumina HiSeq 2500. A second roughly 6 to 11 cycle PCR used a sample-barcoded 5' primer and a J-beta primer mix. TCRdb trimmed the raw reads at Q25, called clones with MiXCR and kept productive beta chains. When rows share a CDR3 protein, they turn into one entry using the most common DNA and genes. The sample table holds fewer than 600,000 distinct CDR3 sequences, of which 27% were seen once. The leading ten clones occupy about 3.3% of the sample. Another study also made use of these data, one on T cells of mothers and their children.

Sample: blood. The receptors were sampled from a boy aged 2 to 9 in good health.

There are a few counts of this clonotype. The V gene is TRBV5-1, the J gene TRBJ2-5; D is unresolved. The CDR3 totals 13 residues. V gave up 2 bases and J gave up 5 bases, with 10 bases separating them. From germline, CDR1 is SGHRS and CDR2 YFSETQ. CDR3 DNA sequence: TGCGCCAGCAGCTTCCGGAGCCACGAGACCCAGTACTTC. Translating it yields CASSFRSHETQYF.

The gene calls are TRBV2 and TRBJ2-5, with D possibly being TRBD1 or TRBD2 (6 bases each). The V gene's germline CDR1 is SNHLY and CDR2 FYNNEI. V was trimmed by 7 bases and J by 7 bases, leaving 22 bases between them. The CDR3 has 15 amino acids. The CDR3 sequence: CASTVDSAGKGTQYF. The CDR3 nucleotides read TGTGCCAGCACCGTGGACAGCGCGGGGAAAGGGACCCAGTACTTC. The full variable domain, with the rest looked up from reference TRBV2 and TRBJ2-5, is EPEVTQTPSHQVTQMGQEVILRCVPISNHLYFYWYRQILGQKVEFLVSFYNNEISEKSEIFDDQFSVERPDGSNFTLKIRSTKLEDSAMYFCASTVDSAGKGTQYFGPGTRLLVL.

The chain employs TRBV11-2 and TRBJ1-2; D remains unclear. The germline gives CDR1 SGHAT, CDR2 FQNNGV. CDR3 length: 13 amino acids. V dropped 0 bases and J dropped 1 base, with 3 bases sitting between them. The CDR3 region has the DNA TGTGCCAGCAGCTTAGAAAGTAACTATGGCTACACCTTC. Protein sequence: CASSLESNYGYTF. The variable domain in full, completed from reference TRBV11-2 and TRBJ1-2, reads EAGVAQSPRYKIIEKRQSVAFWCNPISGHATLYWYQQILGQGPKLLIQFQNNGVVDDSQLPKDRFSAERLKGVDSTLKIQPAKLEDSAVYLCASSLESNYGYTFGSGTRLTVV.

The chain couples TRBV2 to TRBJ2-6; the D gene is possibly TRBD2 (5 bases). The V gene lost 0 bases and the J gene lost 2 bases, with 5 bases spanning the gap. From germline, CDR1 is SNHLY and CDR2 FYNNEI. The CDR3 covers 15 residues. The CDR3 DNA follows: TGTGCCAGCAGTGAAGCCGGGGCTGGGGCCAACGTCCTGACTTTC. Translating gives CASSEAGAGANVLTF.

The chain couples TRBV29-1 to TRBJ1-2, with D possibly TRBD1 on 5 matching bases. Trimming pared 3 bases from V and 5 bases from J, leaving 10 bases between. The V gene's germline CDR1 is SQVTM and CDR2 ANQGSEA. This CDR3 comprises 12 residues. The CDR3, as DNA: TGCAGCGTTGAGTGGGGGGGATATGGCTACACCTTC. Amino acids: CSVEWGGYGYTF.

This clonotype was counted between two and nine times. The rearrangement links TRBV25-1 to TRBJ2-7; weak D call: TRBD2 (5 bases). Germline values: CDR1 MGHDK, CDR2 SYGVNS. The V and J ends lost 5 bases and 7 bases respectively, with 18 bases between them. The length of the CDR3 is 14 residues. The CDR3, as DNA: TGTGCCAGCAGTCCGGAGTGGCGGGCTGGAGAGCAGTACTTC. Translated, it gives CASSPEWRAGEQYF.

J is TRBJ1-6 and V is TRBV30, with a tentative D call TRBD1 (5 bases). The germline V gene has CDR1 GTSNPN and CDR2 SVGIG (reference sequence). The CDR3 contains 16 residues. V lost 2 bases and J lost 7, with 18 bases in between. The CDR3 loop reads CAWSLLYIEGNSPLHF. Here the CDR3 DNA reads TGTGCCTGGAGTTTACTATACATCGAGGGGAATTCACCCCTCCACTTT.

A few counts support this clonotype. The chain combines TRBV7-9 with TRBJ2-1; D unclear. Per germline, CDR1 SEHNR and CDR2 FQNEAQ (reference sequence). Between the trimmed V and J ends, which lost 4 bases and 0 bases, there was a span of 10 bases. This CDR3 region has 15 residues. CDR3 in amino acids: CASSSVLSSYNEQFF. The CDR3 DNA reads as TGTGCCAGCAGCTCTGTATTAAGCTCCTACAATGAGCAGTTCTTC.

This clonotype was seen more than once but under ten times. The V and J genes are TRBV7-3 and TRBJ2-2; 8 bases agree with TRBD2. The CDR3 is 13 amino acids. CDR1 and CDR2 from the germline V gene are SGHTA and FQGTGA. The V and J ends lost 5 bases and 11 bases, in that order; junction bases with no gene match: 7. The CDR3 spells CASSPLAGGELFF. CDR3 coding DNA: TGTGCCAGCAGCCCTCTAGCGGGCGGCGAGCTGTTTTTT. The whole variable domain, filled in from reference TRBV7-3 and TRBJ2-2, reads GAGVSQTPSNKVTEKGKYVELRCDPISGHTALYWYRQSLGQGPEFLIYFQGTGAADDSGLPNDRFFAVRPEGSVSTLKIQRTERGDSAVYLCASSPLAGGELFFGEGSRLTVL.

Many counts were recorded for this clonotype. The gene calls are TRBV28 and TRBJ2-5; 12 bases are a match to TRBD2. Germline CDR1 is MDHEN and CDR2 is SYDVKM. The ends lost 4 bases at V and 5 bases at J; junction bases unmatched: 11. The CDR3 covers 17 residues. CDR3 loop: CASSYLWTSGEKETQYF. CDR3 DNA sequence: TGTGCCAGCAGTTACCTTTGGACTAGCGGGGAGAAGGAGACCCAGTACTTC.

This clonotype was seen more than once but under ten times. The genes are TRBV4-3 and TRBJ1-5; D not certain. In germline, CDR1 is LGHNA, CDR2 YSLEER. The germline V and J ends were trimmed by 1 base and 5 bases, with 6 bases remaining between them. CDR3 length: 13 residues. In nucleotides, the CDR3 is TGCGCCAGCAGCCAAGGTTTGGATCAGCCCCAGCATTTT. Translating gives CASSQGLDQPQHF.

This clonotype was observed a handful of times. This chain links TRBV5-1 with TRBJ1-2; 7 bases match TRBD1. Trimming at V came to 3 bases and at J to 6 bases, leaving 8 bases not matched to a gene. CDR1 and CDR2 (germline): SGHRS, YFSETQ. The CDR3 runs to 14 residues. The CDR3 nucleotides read TGCGCCAGCAGCTCCCCTGACAGGGATGATGGCTACACCTTC. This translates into CASSSPDRDDGYTF.

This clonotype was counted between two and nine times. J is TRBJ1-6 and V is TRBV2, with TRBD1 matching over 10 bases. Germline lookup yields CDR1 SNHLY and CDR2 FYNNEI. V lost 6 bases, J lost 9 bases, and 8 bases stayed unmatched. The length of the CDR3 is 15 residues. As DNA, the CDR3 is TGTGCCAGCAGACAGGGACAGGGGACGGCTTCACCCCTCCACTTT. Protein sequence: CASRQGQGTASPLHF.

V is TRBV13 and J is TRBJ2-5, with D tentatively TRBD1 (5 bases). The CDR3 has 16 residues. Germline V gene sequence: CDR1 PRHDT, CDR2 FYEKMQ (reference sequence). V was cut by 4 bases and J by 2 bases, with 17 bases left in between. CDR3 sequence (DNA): TGTGCCAGCAGCTCCTACAGGTTAACTCCGCAAGAGACCCAGTACTTC. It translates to CASSSYRLTPQETQYF.

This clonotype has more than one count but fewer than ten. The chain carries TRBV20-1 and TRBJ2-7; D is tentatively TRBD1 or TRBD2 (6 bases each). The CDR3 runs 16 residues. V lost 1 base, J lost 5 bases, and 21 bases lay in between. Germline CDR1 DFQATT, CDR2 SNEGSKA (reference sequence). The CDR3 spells CSARAWQGSPGDEQYF. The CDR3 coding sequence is TGCAGTGCTAGAGCCTGGCAGGGGTCCCCGGGGGACGAGCAGTACTTC.

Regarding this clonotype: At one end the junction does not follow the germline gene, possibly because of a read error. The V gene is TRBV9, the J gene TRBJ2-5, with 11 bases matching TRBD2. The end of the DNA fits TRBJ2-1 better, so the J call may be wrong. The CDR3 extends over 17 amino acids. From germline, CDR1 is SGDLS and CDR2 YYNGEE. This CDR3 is CANSFSLAGGPYNEQFF. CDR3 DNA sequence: TGTGCCAACAGCTTCTCCTTAGCGGGAGGGCCCTACAATGAGCAGTTCTTC.

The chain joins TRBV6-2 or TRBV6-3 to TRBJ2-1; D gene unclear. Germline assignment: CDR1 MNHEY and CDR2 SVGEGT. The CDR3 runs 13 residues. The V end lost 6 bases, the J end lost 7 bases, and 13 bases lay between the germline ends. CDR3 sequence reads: CASRLDERNEQFF. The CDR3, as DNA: TGTGCCAGCAGACTGGATGAACGGAATGAGCAGTTCTTC.

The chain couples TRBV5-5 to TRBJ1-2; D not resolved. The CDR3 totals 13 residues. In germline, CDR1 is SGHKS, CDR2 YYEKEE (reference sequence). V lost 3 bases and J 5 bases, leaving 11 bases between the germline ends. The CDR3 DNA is TGTGCCAGCAGCTACGGGCCGGGGTATGGCTACACCTTC. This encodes CASSYGPGYGYTF.

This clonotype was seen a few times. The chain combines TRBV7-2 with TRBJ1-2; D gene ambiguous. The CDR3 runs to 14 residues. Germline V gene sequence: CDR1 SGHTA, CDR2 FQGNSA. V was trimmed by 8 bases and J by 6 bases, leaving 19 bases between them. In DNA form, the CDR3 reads TGTGCCAGCGGCCCCGGTTTAGGATCGGATGGCTACACCTTC. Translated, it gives CASGPGLGSDGYTF.

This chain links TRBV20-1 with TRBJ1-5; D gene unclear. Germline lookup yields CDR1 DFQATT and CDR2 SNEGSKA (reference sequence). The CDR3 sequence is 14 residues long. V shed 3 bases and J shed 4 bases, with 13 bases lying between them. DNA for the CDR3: TGCAGTGCTAGTCTGGGAGCCCGGAATCAGCCCCAGCATTTT. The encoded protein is CSASLGARNQPQHF.